This TCR beta chain originates from a study of read filtering for tumor transcriptome and immune sequencing. Across the whole study: Whole-transcriptome libraries were prepared after DNase treatment. Overall study results and limits: This fraction held mixed bone marrow immune cells after CD138-negative sorting.

This clonotype was recorded many times. Its antigen remains unknown. Germline assignment: CDR1 SGHRS and CDR2 YFSETQ. Trimming shortened V by 0 bases and J by 9 bases, and 18 bases separated the two germline ends. The CDR3 consists of 15 residues. At the time of active disease, bone marrow was collected from every patient. From roughly 0.4 ug of RNA, a library with molecular barcoded alpha/delta and beta/gamma adaptors was made. TCRdb recomputed calls from the reads with MiXCR, one row per CDR3 protein. The sample shows 100,000 to 150,000 distinct CDR3 sequences, about 12% of them seen only once. The source material was a population of CD138-negative cells sorted from bone marrow. The clonotype originates from a donor at least 40 years old with multiple myeloma. V and J are TRBV5-1 and TRBJ1-2, with D possibly TRBD1 on 6 matching bases. CDR3 in DNA: TGCGCCAGCAGCTTGGAAGGGGGGGCAGCTCGGAGCTACACCTTC. Its translation is CASSLEGGAARSYTF.